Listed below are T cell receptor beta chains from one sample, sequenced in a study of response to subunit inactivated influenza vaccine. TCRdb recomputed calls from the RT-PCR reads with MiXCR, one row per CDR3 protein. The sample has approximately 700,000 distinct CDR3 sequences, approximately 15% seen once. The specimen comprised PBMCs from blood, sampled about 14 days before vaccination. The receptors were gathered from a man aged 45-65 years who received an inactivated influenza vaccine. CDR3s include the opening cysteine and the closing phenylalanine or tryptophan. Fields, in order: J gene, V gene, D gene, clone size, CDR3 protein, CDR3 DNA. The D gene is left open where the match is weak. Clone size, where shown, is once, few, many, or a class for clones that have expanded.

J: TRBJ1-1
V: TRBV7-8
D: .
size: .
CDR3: CASSTLRGNTEAFF
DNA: TGTGCCAGCAGTACCCTCAGGGGGAACACTGAAGCTTTCTTT

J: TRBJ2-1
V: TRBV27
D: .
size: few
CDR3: CASSPAGLQKSYNEQFF
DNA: TGTGCCAGCAGTCCCGCGGGGTTGCAGAAATCCTACAATGAGCAGTTCTTC

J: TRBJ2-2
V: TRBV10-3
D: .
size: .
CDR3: CAISERGAGDTGELFF
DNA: TGTGCCATCAGTGAGCGAGGGGCCGGGGACACCGGGGAGCTGTTTTTT

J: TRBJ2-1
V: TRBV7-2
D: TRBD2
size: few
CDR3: CASRGGGDSPSNEQFF
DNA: TGTGCCAGCAGGGGTGGGGGGGACTCCCCTTCTAATGAGCAGTTCTTC

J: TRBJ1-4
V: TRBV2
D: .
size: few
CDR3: CASSALNEKLFF
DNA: TGTGCCAGCAGTGCCCTTAATGAAAAACTGTTTTTT

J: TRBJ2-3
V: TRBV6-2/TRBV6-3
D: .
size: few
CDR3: CASSSGLAFGGDTQYF
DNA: TGTGCCAGCAGTTCCGGGCTAGCTTTCGGGGGAGATACGCAGTATTTT

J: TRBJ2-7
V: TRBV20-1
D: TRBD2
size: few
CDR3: CSARGTSGAFEQYF
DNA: TGCAGTGCTAGAGGGACTAGCGGGGCCTTTGAGCAGTACTTC

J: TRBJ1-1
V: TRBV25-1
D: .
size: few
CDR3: CASSEGLSPEAFF
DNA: TGTGCCAGCAGTGAAGGGCTGAGCCCTGAAGCTTTCTTT

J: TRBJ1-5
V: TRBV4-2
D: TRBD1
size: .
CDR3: CASSQAGQVNNQPQHF
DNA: TGTGCCAGCAGCCAAGCGGGACAGGTGAACAATCAGCCCCAGCATTTT

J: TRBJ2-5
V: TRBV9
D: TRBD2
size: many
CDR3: CASSPDGGGRARETQYF
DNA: TGTGCCAGCAGCCCCGATGGGGGCGGGAGGGCCCGAGAGACCCAGTACTTC

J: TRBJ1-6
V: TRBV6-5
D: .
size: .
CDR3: CASSPRVSPLHF
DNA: TGTGCCAGCAGTCCCCGGGTCTCACCCCTCCACTTT

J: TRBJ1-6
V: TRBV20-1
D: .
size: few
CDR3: CSAATGIHSPLHF
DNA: TGCAGTGCAGCAACCGGGATACATTCACCCCTCCACTTT

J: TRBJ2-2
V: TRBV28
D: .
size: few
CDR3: CASSPGSGGTGELFF
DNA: TGTGCCAGCAGTCCAGGCTCCGGCGGGACCGGGGAGCTGTTTTTT

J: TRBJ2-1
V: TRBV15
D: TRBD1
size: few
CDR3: CATSRGQGADNEQFF
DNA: TGTGCCACCAGCAGGGGACAGGGGGCGGACAATGAGCAGTTCTTC

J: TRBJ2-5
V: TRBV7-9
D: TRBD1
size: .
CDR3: CASSPRTGGFETQYF
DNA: TGTGCCAGCAGCCCCAGGACAGGGGGCTTTGAGACCCAGTACTTC

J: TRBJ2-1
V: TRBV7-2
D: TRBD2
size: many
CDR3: CASSLGSSGSSYNEQFF
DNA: TGTGCCAGCAGCTTAGGCTCAAGCGGGAGCTCCTACAATGAGCAGTTCTTC

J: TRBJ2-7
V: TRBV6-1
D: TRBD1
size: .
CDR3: CASSLAQGFSSYEQYF
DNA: TGTGCCAGCAGCCTCGCACAGGGGTTCTCCTCCTACGAGCAGTACTTC

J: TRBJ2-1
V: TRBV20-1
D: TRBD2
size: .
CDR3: CSATFSGGRFF
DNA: TGCAGTGCTACTTTCTCGGGGGGACGGTTCTTC

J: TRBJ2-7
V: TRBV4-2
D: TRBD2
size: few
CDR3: CASSQDWAGGAFYEQYF
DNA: TGTGCCAGCAGCCAAGATTGGGCCGGGGGGGCCTTCTACGAGCAGTACTTC

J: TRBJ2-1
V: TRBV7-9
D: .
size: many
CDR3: CASSLGANEQFF
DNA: TGTGCCAGCAGCCTCGGGGCCAATGAGCAGTTCTTC

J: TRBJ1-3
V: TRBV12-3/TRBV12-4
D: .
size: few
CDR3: CASGPGQASGTIYF
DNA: TGTGCCAGCGGTCCCGGGCAGGCAAGTGGCACCATATATTTT

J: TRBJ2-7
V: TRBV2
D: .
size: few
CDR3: CASSGDGAYEQYF
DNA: TGTGCCAGCAGTGGAGACGGTGCCTACGAGCAGTACTTC

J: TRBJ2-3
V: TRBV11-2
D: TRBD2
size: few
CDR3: CASSPPGGGKDTQYF
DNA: TGTGCCAGCAGCCCGCCCGGGGGGGGTAAGGATACGCAGTATTTT

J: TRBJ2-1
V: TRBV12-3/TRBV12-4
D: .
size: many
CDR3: CASSSQTRIVDEQFF
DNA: TGTGCCAGCAGTTCACAAACTAGGATTGTTGATGAGCAGTTCTTC

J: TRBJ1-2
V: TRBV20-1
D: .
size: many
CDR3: CSASPSGSYGYTF
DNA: TGCAGTGCTAGTCCCTCCGGAAGTTATGGCTACACCTTC

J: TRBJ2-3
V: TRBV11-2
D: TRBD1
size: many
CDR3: CASSLGQGGVFFTQYF
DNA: TGTGCCAGCAGCTTAGGACAGGGTGGTGTGTTTTTCACGCAGTATTTT

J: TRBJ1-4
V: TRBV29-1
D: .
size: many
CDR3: CSVMDGTTNEKLFF
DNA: TGCAGCGTGATGGACGGAACAACTAATGAAAAACTGTTTTTT

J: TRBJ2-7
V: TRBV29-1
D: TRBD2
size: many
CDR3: CSATSGASYEQYF
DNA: TGCAGCGCAACTAGCGGAGCCTCCTACGAGCAGTACTTC

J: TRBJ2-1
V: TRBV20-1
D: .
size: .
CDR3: CSASRRDPHYNEQFF
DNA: TGCAGTGCTAGTCGGCGGGACCCTCATTACAATGAGCAGTTCTTC

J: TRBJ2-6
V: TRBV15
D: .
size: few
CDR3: CATSSRAGANVLTF
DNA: TGTGCCACCAGCAGTAGGGCGGGGGCCAACGTCCTGACTTTC

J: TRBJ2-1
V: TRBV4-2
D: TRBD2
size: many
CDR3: CASSQPSLAGVYNEQFF
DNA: TGTGCCAGCAGCCAACCTAGTCTAGCGGGAGTTTACAATGAGCAGTTCTTC

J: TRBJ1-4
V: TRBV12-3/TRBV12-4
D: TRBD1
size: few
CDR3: CASSFTGGEKLFF
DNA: TGTGCCAGCAGTTTTACAGGGGGTGAAAAACTGTTTTTT

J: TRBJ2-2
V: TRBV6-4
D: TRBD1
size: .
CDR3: CASSLDRVENTGELFF
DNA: TGTGCCAGCAGTCTAGACAGGGTAGAGAACACCGGGGAGCTGTTTTTT

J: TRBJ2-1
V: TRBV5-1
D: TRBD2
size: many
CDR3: CASSGGVTSGSPNEQFF
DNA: TGCGCCAGCAGCGGAGGAGTCACTAGCGGGAGCCCCAATGAGCAGTTCTTC

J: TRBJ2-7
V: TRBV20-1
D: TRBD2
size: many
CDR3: CSASPTSGPYEQYF
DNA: TGCAGTGCTAGTCCGACTAGCGGCCCCTACGAGCAGTACTTC

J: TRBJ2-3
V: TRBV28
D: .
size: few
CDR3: CASSFWAGYKASTDTQYF
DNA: TGTGCCAGCAGTTTCTGGGCAGGCTACAAAGCTAGCACAGATACGCAGTATTTT

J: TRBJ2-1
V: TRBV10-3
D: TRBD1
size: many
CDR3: CAISESMDRGYGYNEQFF
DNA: TGTGCCATCAGTGAGTCGATGGACAGGGGGTACGGATACAATGAGCAGTTCTTC

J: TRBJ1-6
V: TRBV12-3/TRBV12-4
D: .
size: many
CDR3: CASSLGQGNSPLHF
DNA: TGCGCCAGCAGCTTGGGGCAGGGTAATTCACCCCTCCACTTT

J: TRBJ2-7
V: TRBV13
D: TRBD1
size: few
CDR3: CASSIGQGRYEQYF
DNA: TGTGCCAGCAGCATTGGACAGGGTCGGTACGAGCAGTACTTC

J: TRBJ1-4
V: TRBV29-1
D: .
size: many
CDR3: CSVGSPNEKLFF
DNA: TGCAGCGTTGGTAGCCCTAATGAAAAACTGTTTTTT

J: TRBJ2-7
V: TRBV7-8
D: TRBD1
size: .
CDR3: CASSIVSGTGTYEQYF
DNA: TGTGCCAGCAGCATTGTTTCTGGGACAGGGACCTACGAGCAGTACTTC

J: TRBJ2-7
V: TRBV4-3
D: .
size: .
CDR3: CASSQDAAPKGAEQYF
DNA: TGCGCCAGCAGCCAAGATGCGGCCCCCAAAGGAGCCGAGCAGTACTTC

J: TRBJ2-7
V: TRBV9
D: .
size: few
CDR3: CASSERVAASSYEQYF
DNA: TGTGCCAGCAGCGAAAGGGTAGCGGCCTCCTCCTACGAGCAGTACTTC

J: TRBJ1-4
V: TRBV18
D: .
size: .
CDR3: CASSPRTENEKLFF
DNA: TGTGCCAGCTCACCACGGACAGAAAATGAAAAACTGTTTTTT

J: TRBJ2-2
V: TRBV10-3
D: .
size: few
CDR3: CAIRGTFTGELFF
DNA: TGTGCCATCAGGGGGACTTTTACCGGGGAGCTGTTTTTT

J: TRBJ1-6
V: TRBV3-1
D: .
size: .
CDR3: CASSHRKDGALHF
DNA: TGTGCCAGCAGCCACCGAAAGGACGGAGCCCTCCACTTT

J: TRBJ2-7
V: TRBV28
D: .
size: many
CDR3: CASTSLGGSYEQYF
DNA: TGTGCCAGCACCTCTCTGGGGGGCTCCTACGAGCAGTACTTC

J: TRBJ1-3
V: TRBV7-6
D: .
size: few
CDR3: CASSRKSPIDTIYF
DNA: TGTGCCAGCAGCCGCAAAAGCCCAATCGACACCATATATTTT

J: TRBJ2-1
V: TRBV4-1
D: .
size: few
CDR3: CASSQVGEWRFYNEQFF
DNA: TGCGCCAGCAGCCAAGTGGGGGAATGGCGCTTTTACAATGAGCAGTTCTTC

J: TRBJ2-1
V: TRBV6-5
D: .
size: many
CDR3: CASSYSRAGDEQFF
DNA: TGTGCCAGCAGTTACTCGCGCGCTGGTGATGAGCAGTTCTTC

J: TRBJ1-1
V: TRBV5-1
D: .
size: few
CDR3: CASSLATVKGDTEAFF
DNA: TGCGCCAGCAGCTTGGCTACGGTAAAAGGGGACACTGAAGCTTTCTTT

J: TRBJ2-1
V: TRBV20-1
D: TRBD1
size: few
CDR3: CSASRGQGRNEQFF
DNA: TGCAGTGCTAGCCGCGGACAGGGGCGGAATGAGCAGTTCTTC

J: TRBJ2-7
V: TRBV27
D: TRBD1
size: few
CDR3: CASTPLPGTGTYEQYF
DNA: TGTGCCAGCACCCCCTTGCCCGGGACAGGGACCTACGAGCAGTACTTC

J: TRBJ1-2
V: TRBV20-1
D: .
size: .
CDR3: CSARVDRNYGYTF
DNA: TGCAGTGCTAGAGTTGACAGAAACTATGGCTACACCTTC

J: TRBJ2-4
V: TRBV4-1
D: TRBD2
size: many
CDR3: CASSQDSGLGGRAPLAKNIQYF
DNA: TGCGCCAGCAGCCAAGATTCAGGCCTCGGGGGGAGGGCCCCTTTAGCCAAAAACATTCAGTACTTC

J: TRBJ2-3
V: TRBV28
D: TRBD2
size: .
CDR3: CASSSLAGFGTDTQYF
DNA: TGTGCCAGCAGTTCACTAGCGGGATTTGGTACAGATACGCAGTATTTT

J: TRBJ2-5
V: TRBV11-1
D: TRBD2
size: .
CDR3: CASSLAHLSGRALETQYF
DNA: TGTGCCAGCAGCTTAGCCCACCTTAGCGGGAGGGCCTTGGAGACCCAGTACTTC

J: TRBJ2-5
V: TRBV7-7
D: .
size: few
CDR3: CASSRSPGGETQYF
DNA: TGTGCTAGCAGCCGGTCCCCCGGGGGAGAGACCCAGTACTTC

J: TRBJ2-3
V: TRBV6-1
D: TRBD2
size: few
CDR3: CASNKLGLALDTQYF
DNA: TGTGCCAGCAACAAATTGGGACTAGCCCTAGATACGCAGTATTTT